One and the same sample provided the 5 T cell receptor beta chains below, sequenced in a study of monozygotic twins with inflammatory bowel disease. TCRdb re-called the 5' RACE reads and gives one entry per CDR3 protein, without DNA. The sample's table shows about 380,000 distinct CDR3 sequences. The sequenced sample consisted of blood. The receptors were gathered from a human donor with ulcerative colitis or Crohn's disease, or a healthy co-twin of an affected twin (not recorded which).

The chain couples TRBV25-1 to TRBJ1-2; the D gene TCRdb calls, TRBD1, cannot be checked with no DNA. Germline values: CDR1 MGHDK, CDR2 SYGVNS. The CDR3 is 15 residues long. The CDR3 loop is CASSPPGQTPYGYTF.

The V call is TRBV20-1, the J call TRBJ2-5; TCRdb's assignment of TRBD1 cannot be checked, as there is no DNA. The CDR3 extends over 14 amino acids. CDR1 and CDR2 (germline): DFQATT, SNEGSKA (reference sequence). CDR3 sequence: CSASRDGEWETQYF.

The rearrangement uses TRBV5-1 and TRBJ2-5; TCRdb indicates TRBD1, and absent DNA this call remains unverified. Germline CDR1 SGHRS, CDR2 YFSETQ. The CDR3 has 15 residues. The CDR3 sequence: CASSLEGSHQETQYF. The full variable domain, its missing parts supplied by reference TRBV5-1 and TRBJ2-5, is KAGVTQTPRYLIKTRGQQVTLSCSPISGHRSVSWYQQTPGQGLQFLFEYFSETQRNKGNFPGRFSGRQFSNSRSEMNVSTLELGDSALYLCASSLEGSHQETQYFGPGTRLLVL.

The V and J genes are TRBV6-2 or TRBV6-3 and TRBJ2-7; the D call from TCRdb, TRBD1, cannot be confirmed without DNA. Germline assignment: CDR1 MNHEY and CDR2 SVGEGT. The CDR3 totals 14 residues. The CDR3: CASSSPTGTYEQYF.

This chain connects TRBV19 to TRBJ2-3; TCRdb gives TRBD1 as the D gene, but with no DNA this cannot be confirmed. The CDR3 extends over 14 amino acids. Germline-derived CDR1 and CDR2 are LNHDA and SQIVND (reference sequence). The CDR3 sequence: CASSIGDRRNTQYF.